This passage covers 21 T cell receptor beta chains from one sample sequenced in a study of chemoradiotherapy in HPV16-positive cancers. Only in-frame clones appear in the TCRdb table, and some are missing; sequencing was by immunoSEQ multiplex PCR. The sample carries approximately 11,000 clones, around 75% recorded once. The specimen was taken from a patient who underwent chemoradiotherapy. The receptors were gathered from a human donor with HPV-associated anogenital cancer.

The J gene is TRBJ1-2, the V gene TRBV5-1; no clear D gene. CDR3 length: 12 amino acids. Germline V lookup: CDR1 SGHRS, CDR2 YFSETQ. Trimming took off 2 bases at V and 4 bases at J, with 6 bases between the two ends. CDR3 nucleotide sequence: TGCGCCAGCAGCTTACCGGCCTATGGCTACACCTTC. Protein sequence: CASSLPAYGYTF.

The chain carries TRBV28 and TRBJ1-4, with TRBD1 matching 7 bases. This CDR3 comprises 17 residues. The trim removed 5 bases at V and 0 bases at J, leaving 9 bases unmatched. CDR1 is MDHEN, CDR2 SYDVKM, per germline. CDR3 protein: CASSTPTGTATNEKLFF. The CDR3 DNA reads as TGTGCCAGCAGTACCCCTACCGGGACAGCAACTAATGAAAAACTGTTTTTT.

CDR3 sequence (DNA): TGTGCCAGCAGTTTCCGGGACAGGGAGACCCAGTACTTC. This sequence encodes CASSFRDRETQYF. The chain uses TRBV28 and TRBJ2-5; 8 bases line up with TRBD1. Looked up from germline, CDR1 is MDHEN and CDR2 is SYDVKM. V was pared by 3 bases and J by 5 bases, with 2 bases of the junction left unmatched. The CDR3 contains 13 residues. Drawing the rest from reference TRBV28 and TRBJ2-5, the complete variable domain is DVKVTQSSRYLVKRTGEKVFLECVQDMDHENMFWYRQDPGLGLRLIYFSYDVKMKEKGDIPEGYSVSREKKERFSLILESASTNQTSMYLCASSFRDRETQYFGPGTRLLVL.

This clone is a singleton in its sample. V and J are TRBV29-1 and TRBJ2-7; D might be TRBD1 (5 bases). With 0 bases removed from V and 4 bases from J, the gap between germline ends came to 10 bases. Germline lookup yields CDR1 SQVTM and CDR2 ANQGSEA. The CDR3 consists of 13 residues. Here the CDR3 DNA reads TGCAGCGTTGAAGATCGAACAGGATACGAGCAGTACTTC. Translated: CSVEDRTGYEQYF.

CDR3 region: CASSPRTGDTDTQYF. The CDR3 DNA reads TGTGCCAGCAGTCCAAGGACAGGGGATACAGATACGCAGTATTTT. The chain joins TRBV6-4 to TRBJ2-3; 9 nucleotides line up with TRBD1. Germline loops: CDR1 MRHNA, CDR2 SNTAGT. V shed 5 bases, J shed 3 bases, and the junction held 6 bases outside the gene matches. The CDR3 totals 15 residues.

This chain links TRBV11-2 with TRBJ1-1; 7 bases line up with TRBD1. CDR1 SGHAT and CDR2 FQNNGV come from the germline V gene. V shed 5 bases, J shed 5 bases, and the junction held 14 bases outside the gene matches. The CDR3 is 16 amino acids. The CDR3: CASSPGGGRHGTEAFF. CDR3 sequence (DNA): TGTGCCAGCAGCCCAGGGGGGGGACGCCACGGGACTGAAGCTTTCTTT.

This clone appeared once. This chain links TRBV28 with TRBJ1-2; 8 positions agree with TRBD1. Germline assignment: CDR1 MDHEN and CDR2 SYDVKM. The CDR3 is 15 residues long. V gave up 3 bases and J gave up 4 bases; unmatched junction bases: 7. The CDR3: CASSLTGTGFYGYTF. The CDR3 DNA follows: TGTGCCAGCAGTTTGACCGGGACAGGTTTCTATGGCTACACCTTC.

The chain couples TRBV28 to TRBJ1-1; TRBD1 matches at 10 bases. Germline values: CDR1 MDHEN, CDR2 SYDVKM. Germline trimming cut 2 bases from V and 6 bases from J; bases unmatched to any gene: 21. The CDR3 is 20 amino acids. CDR3 DNA: TGTGCCAGCAGTTTAGGGTTTGTAAGGAGACAGGGGGCTGGGGGCGCTGAAGCTTTCTTT. Translating it yields CASSLGFVRRQGAGGAEAFF.

The genes are TRBV15 and TRBJ1-2, with D unclear. Per the germline V gene, CDR1 is LNHNV and CDR2 is YYDKDF (reference sequence). V was cut by 0 bases and J by 4 bases, with 3 bases left in between. The CDR3 is 12 amino acids. The CDR3 reads CATSREFYGYTF. DNA for the CDR3: TGTGCCACCAGCAGAGAGTTCTATGGCTACACCTTC.

This clone was seen once. The chain carries TRBV7-9 and TRBJ2-1, with 16 positions matching TRBD2. This CDR3 contains 19 residues. Unmatched junction bases numbered 3, after V lost 0 bases and J lost 1 base. Germline CDR1 is SEHNR and CDR2 is FQNEAQ (reference sequence). This CDR3 reads CASSLAAGLAGGSYNEQFF. CDR3 sequence (DNA): TGTGCCAGCAGCTTAGCGGCGGGACTAGCGGGAGGGTCCTACAATGAGCAGTTCTTC.

CDR3 DNA sequence: TGTGCCAGCAGTGAATATCCCGGACACCATAGCAATCAGCCCCAGCATTTT. Translated: CASSEYPGHHSNQPQHF. V usage is TRBV25-1 and J usage is TRBJ1-5, with D maybe TRBD1 (5 bases). Germline loops: CDR1 MGHDK, CDR2 SYGVNS. V was shortened by 0 bases and J by 0 bases, with 12 bases between the two germline ends. This CDR3 is 17 amino acids long.

This clone appeared a single time. The chain recombines TRBV11-1 with TRBJ2-3; 9 positions match TRBD2. The germline V gene has CDR1 SGHAT and CDR2 FQDESV (reference sequence). The V and J ends lost 4 bases and 4 bases, in that order; junction bases with no gene match: 9. This CDR3 spans 16 amino acids. The CDR3 loop reads CASSSRGLAPADTQYF. In DNA form, the CDR3 reads TGTGCCAGCAGCTCGCGGGGACTAGCTCCGGCAGATACGCAGTATTTT. Combining the CDR3 with reference TRBV11-1 and TRBJ2-3 gives the whole variable domain EAEVAQSPRYKITEKSQAVAFWCDPISGHATLYWYRQILGQGPELLVQFQDESVVDDSQLPKDRFSAERLKGVDSTLKIQPAELGDSAMYLCASSSRGLAPADTQYFGPGTRLTVL.

This clone has more than one count but fewer than ten. This chain uses TRBV2 with TRBJ2-1, with D unresolved. The CDR3 extends over 11 amino acids. The V gene's germline CDR1 is SNHLY and CDR2 FYNNEI. V lost 7 bases to trimming and J lost 5 bases, with 6 bases between them. In DNA form, the CDR3 reads TGTGCCAGCACCTTCGACAATGAGCAGTTCTTC. Its protein is CASTFDNEQFF. Together with reference TRBV2 and TRBJ2-1, the CDR3 gives the full variable domain: EPEVTQTPSHQVTQMGQEVILRCVPISNHLYFYWYRQILGQKVEFLVSFYNNEISEKSEIFDDQFSVERPDGSNFTLKIRSTKLEDSAMYFCASTFDNEQFFGPGTRLTVL.

In its sample, this clone was seen a few times. V usage is TRBV5-1 and J usage is TRBJ2-2; D is possibly TRBD2 (6 bases). The germline CDR1 and CDR2 sequences are SGHRS and YFSETQ. Trimming pared 0 bases from V and 5 bases from J, leaving 8 bases between. CDR3 length equals 14 residues. The CDR3 loop reads CASSLDGGTGELFF. The CDR3 DNA sequence: TGCGCCAGCAGCTTGGACGGGGGTACCGGGGAGCTGTTTTTT.

The J gene is TRBJ1-5, the V gene TRBV2; TRBD1 matches 7 bases. The germline V gene has CDR1 SNHLY and CDR2 FYNNEI. CDR3 length equals 14 residues. The J segment lost 5 bases and the V segment lost 6 bases, leaving 7 bases of the junction unmatched. The CDR3 region is CASSHDRVDQPQHF. In nucleotides, the CDR3 is TGTGCCAGCAGCCACGACAGGGTGGATCAGCCCCAGCATTTT.

The chain is built from TRBV6-6 and TRBJ2-3; D is possibly TRBD1 (6 bases). V lost 6 bases to trimming and J lost 2 bases, with 12 bases between them. CDR1 is MNHNY, CDR2 SVGAGI, per germline (reference sequence). The CDR3 loop spans 14 amino acids. Here the CDR3 DNA reads TGTGCCAGCAGCTACAGGGCACCCACAGATACGCAGTATTTT. Encoded protein: CASSYRAPTDTQYF.

The chain has TRBV9 and TRBJ2-1, with D possibly matching TRBD2 (5 bases). The CDR3 loop spans 17 amino acids. V lost 0 bases to trimming and J lost 3 bases, with 16 bases between them. CDR1 and CDR2 from the germline V gene are SGDLS and YYNGEE. CDR3 nucleotide sequence: TGTGCCAGCAGCGTAGGTCTGAGGGATAAGGGCTACAATGAGCAGTTCTTC. Its translation is CASSVGLRDKGYNEQFF.

This clone was counted between two and nine times. The chain uses TRBV30 and TRBJ1-1; D is undetermined. V was clipped by 5 bases and J by 0 bases, with 13 bases between them. The CDR3 has 14 amino acids. In germline, CDR1 is GTSNPN, CDR2 SVGIG (reference sequence). The chain's CDR3 is CAWRGVPMNTEAFF. CDR3 coding DNA: TGTGCCTGGCGCGGGGTGCCTATGAACACTGAAGCTTTCTTT.

V is TRBV5-1 and J is TRBJ2-5; D remains ambiguous. This CDR3 has 15 amino acids. The germline V and J ends were trimmed by 5 bases and 0 bases, with 14 bases remaining between them. The germline CDR1 and CDR2 sequences are SGHRS and YFSETQ. This chain's CDR3 is CASRELGGHQETQYF. The CDR3 nucleotides are TGCGCCAGCAGAGAATTGGGCGGACACCAAGAGACCCAGTACTTC. Variable domain in full (rest from reference TRBV5-1 and TRBJ2-5): KAGVTQTPRYLIKTRGQQVTLSCSPISGHRSVSWYQQTPGQGLQFLFEYFSETQRNKGNFPGRFSGRQFSNSRSEMNVSTLELGDSALYLCASRELGGHQETQYFGPGTRLLVL.

In DNA, the CDR3 is TGTGCCAGAAGCTTGGACCCTTATAAGCGGGAGGAGGAGGGGAATGAGCAGTTCTTC. Encoded protein: CARSLDPYKREEEGNEQFF. The V call is TRBV5-3, the J call TRBJ2-1; 9 bases map to TRBD2. TRBV5-3 is sorted into the ORF group, with uncertain function. V shed 0 bases, J shed 7 bases, and the junction held 17 bases outside the gene matches. The CDR3 covers 19 residues.

The rearrangement uses TRBV27 and TRBJ2-1; 7 bases are shared with TRBD1. V shed 3 bases, J shed 2 bases, and the junction held 10 bases outside the gene matches. CDR1 is MNHEY and CDR2 is SMNVEV in the germline V gene (reference sequence). CDR3 length equals 17 residues. CDR3 sequence (DNA): TGTGCCAGCAGTTTTTTGGGAACAGGGGATCCCTACAATGAGCAGTTCTTC. This codes for CASSFLGTGDPYNEQFF.